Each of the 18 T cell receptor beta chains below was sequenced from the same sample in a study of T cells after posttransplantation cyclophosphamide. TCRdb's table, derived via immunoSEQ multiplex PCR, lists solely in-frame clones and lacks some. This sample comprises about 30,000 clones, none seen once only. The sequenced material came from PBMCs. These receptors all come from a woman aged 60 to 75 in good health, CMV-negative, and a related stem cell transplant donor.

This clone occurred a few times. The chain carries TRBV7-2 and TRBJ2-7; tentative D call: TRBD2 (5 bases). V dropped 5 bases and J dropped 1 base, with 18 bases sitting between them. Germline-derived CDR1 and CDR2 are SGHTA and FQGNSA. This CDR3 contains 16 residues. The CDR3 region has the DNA TGTGCCAGCAGCGCGAGGGCGGCGGGCCTGTCCTACGAGCAGTACTTC. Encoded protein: CASSARAAGLSYEQYF.

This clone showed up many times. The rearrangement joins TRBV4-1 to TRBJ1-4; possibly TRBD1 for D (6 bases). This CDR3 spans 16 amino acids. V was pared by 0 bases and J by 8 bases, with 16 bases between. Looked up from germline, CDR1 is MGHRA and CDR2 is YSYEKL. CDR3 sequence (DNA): TGCGCCAGCAGCCAAGATTTGCGGTCAGGGGTCGAAAAACTGTTTTTT. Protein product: CASSQDLRSGVEKLFF.

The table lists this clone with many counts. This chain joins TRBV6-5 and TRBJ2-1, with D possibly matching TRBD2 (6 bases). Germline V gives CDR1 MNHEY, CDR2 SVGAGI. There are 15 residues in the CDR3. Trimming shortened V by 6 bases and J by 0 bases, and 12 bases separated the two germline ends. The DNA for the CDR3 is TGTGCCAGCAGAGAGGGCGGGAACTCCTACAATGAGCAGTTCTTC. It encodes CASREGGNSYNEQFF.

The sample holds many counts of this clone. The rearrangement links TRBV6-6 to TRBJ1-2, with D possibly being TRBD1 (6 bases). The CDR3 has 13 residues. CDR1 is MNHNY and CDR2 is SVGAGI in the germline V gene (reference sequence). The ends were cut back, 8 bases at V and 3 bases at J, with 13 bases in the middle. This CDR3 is CASVWSGDYGYTF. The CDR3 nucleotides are TGTGCCAGCGTATGGTCAGGGGACTATGGCTACACCTTC.

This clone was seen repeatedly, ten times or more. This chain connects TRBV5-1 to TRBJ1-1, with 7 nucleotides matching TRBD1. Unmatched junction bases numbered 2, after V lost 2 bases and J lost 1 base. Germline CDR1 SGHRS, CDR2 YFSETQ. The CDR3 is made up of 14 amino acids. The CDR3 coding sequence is TGCGCCAGCAGCTTCCAGGGGGGGAACACTGAAGCTTTCTTT. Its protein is CASSFQGGNTEAFF.

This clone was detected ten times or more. CDR3 amino acids: CASSEKGQGTGGYTF. The CDR3 bases are TGTGCCAGCAGTGAAAAAGGACAGGGGACAGGTGGCTACACCTTC. The J gene is TRBJ1-2, the V gene TRBV6-1, with 9 bases matching TRBD1. The length of the CDR3 is 15 residues. Germline V lookup: CDR1 MNHNS, CDR2 SASEGT. After removal of 2 bases from V and 7 bases from J, the junction contained 8 bases not matched to a gene.

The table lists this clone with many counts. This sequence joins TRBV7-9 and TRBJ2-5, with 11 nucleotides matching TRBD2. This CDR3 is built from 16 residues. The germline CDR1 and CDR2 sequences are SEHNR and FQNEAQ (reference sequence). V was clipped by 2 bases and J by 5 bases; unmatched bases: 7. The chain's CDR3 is CASSLWLAGGFETQYF. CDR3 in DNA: TGTGCCAGCAGCTTATGGTTAGCGGGAGGGTTTGAGACCCAGTACTTC.

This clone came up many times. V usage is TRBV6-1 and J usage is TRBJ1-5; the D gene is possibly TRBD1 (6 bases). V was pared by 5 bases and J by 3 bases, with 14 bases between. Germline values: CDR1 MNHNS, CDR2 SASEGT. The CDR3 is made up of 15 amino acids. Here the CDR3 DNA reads TGTGCCAGCAGTCTGACAGGCTATGCCAATCAGCCCCAGCATTTT. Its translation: CASSLTGYANQPQHF.

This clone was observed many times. The CDR3 loop reads CASSGSREDASEQYF. CDR3 coding DNA: TGTGCCAGCAGTGGGTCGCGGGAAGACGCTTCCGAGCAGTACTTC. This chain connects TRBV2 to TRBJ2-7, with D perhaps TRBD2 (6 bases). The germline V and J ends were trimmed by 4 bases and 6 bases, with 19 bases remaining between them. This CDR3 spans 15 amino acids. In germline, CDR1 is SNHLY, CDR2 FYNNEI. The entire variable domain, with the rest obtained from reference TRBV2 and TRBJ2-7, is as follows: EPEVTQTPSHQVTQMGQEVILRCVPISNHLYFYWYRQILGQKVEFLVSFYNNEISEKSEIFDDQFSVERPDGSNFTLKIRSTKLEDSAMYFCASSGSREDASEQYFGPGTRLTVT.

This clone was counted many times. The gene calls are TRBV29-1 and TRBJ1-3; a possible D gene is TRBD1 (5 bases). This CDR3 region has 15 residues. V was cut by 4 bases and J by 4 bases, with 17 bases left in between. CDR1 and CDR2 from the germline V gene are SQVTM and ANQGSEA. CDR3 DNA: TGCAGCGTTGGAAGTACATCAGGGCCCGGAAACACCATATATTTT. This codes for CSVGSTSGPGNTIYF.

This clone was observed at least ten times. This CDR3 is CASSVPGQVTDTQYF. Written as DNA, the CDR3 is TGTGCCAGCAGTGTACCGGGACAGGTAACAGATACGCAGTATTTT. The chain recombines TRBV28 with TRBJ2-3; 8 nucleotides agree with TRBD1. This CDR3 contains 15 residues. V shed 5 bases and J 3 bases; nucleotides not matched to a gene: 7. The germline V gene encodes CDR1 MDHEN and CDR2 SYDVKM.

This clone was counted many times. CDR3 protein: CASSLRTSGTFYEQYF. The CDR3 coding sequence is TGTGCCAGCAGCCTGAGGACTAGCGGGACATTCTACGAGCAGTACTTC. The chain employs TRBV7-8 and TRBJ2-7; TRBD2 matches at 12 bases. Germline CDR1 reads SGHVS; CDR2 reads FQNEAQ. V lost 5 bases to trimming and J lost 3 bases; unmatched junction nucleotides: 8. This CDR3 has 16 residues. The full variable domain, its missing parts supplied by reference TRBV7-8 and TRBJ2-7, is GAGVSQSPRYKVAKRGQDVALRCDPISGHVSLFWYQQALGQGPEFLTYFQNEAQLDKSGLPSDRFFAERPEGSVSTLKIQRTQQEDSAVYLCASSLRTSGTFYEQYFGPGTRLTVT.

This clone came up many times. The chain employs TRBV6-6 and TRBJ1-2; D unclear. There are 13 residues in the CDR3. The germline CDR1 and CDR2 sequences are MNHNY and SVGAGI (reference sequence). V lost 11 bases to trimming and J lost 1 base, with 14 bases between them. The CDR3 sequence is CAGAPTLNYGYTF. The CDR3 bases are TGTGCCGGCGCTCCGACACTTAACTATGGCTACACCTTC.

The CDR3, as DNA: TGTGCCAGCAGCGCCGACAGGGGTAGCACAGATACGCAGTATTTT. Amino acids: CASSADRGSTDTQYF. The gene calls are TRBV9 and TRBJ2-3, with 8 bases that match TRBD1. The CDR3 spans 15 residues. Germline lookup yields CDR1 SGDLS and CDR2 YYNGEE. Trimming cost V 3 bases and J 0 bases; bases outside gene matches: 3.

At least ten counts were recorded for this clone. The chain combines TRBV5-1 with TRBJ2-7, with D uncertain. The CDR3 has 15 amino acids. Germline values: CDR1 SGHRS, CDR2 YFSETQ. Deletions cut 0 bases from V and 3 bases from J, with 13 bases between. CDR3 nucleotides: TGCGCCAGCAGCTTGGGGTTTACGGTTGGCTACGAGCAGTACTTC. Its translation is CASSLGFTVGYEQYF.

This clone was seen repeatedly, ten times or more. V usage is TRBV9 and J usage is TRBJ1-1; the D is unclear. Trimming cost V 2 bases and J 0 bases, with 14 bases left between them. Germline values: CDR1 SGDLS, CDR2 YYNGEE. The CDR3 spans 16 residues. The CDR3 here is CASSVAAGRMNTEAFF. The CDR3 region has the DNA TGTGCCAGCAGCGTGGCGGCCGGCCGCATGAACACTGAAGCTTTCTTT.

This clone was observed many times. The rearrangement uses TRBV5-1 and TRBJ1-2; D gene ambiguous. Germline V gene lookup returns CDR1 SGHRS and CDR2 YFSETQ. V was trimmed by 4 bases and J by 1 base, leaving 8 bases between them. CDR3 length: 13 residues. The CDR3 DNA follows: TGCGCCAGCAGCCTAGGAATTAACTATGGCTACACCTTC. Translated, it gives CASSLGINYGYTF.

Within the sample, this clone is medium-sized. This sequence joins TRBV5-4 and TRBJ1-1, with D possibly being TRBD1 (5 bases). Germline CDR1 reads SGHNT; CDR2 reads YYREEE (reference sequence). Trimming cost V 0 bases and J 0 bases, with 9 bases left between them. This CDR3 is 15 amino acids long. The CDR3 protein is CASSLASGVNTEAFF. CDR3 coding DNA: TGTGCCAGCAGCTTGGCCTCGGGGGTGAACACTGAAGCTTTCTTT.